The rows below give T cell receptor beta chains drawn from one sample of a study of regulatory T cells in long-lasting Graves disease. TCRdb re-called the multiplex PCR reads through MiXCR, storing one row per CDR3 protein. The sample lists a few hundred thousand distinct CDR3 sequences, approximately 10% seen once, with under 20% in the top ten. The data also belong to a second study, concerning T cells in Graves' hyperthyroidism and ophthalmopathy.

The material sequenced was peripheral blood mononuclear cells (PBMCs), taken at new diagnosis, from a patient treated with antithyroid drugs. Receptors originate from a woman aged 18-29 years with Graves disease. Each CDR3 is given with its conserved first and last residue. A D gene is named only where the DNA matches it firmly. Expanded clones are given a class, and other clones once, few, many or no size at all.

v_call	cdr3_length	d_call	clone_size	j_call	cdr3_aa	cdr3_nt
TRBV7-9	12	.	many	TRBJ1-4	CASSSVGEKLFF	TGTGCCAGCAGCTCGGTTGGTGAAAAACTGTTTTTT
TRBV5-8	20	.	many	TRBJ1-4	CASSAPSISFTSPTNEKLFF	TGTGCCAGCAGCGCACCCTCGATCAGTTTCACTTCCCCAACTAATGAAAAACTGTTTTTT
TRBV7-2	15	.	many	TRBJ2-2	CASSFRAGGTGELFF	TGTGCCAGCAGCTTCCGAGCGGGCGGAACCGGGGAGCTGTTTTTT
TRBV6-9	13	.	many	TRBJ1-6	CASSYTGFSPLHF	TGTGCCAGCAGTTATACAGGGTTTTCACCCCTCCACTTT
TRBV5-1	17	TRBD1	many	TRBJ1-6	CASSLGARGPENSPLHF	TGCGCCAGCAGCTTGGGAGCCAGGGGGCCGGAAAATTCACCCCTCCACTTT
TRBV7-2	14	TRBD1	many	TRBJ1-2	CASSPVASGGGGTF	TGTGCCAGCAGCCCCGTAGCCTCAGGGGGCGGCGGCACCTTC
TRBV12-3/TRBV12-4	15	.	few	TRBJ2-6	CASSLWVSGANVLTF	TGTGCCAGCAGTTTATGGGTTTCTGGGGCCAACGTCCTGACTTTC
TRBV9	13	TRBD2	.	TRBJ2-4	CASSVGGGNIQYF	TGTGCCAGCAGCGTTGGGGGGGGAAACATTCAGTACTTC
TRBV20-1	18	TRBD2	many	TRBJ2-1	CSAPSGLAGGGVHNEQFF	TGCAGTGCCCCCTCGGGACTAGCGGGAGGAGGGGTCCACAATGAGCAGTTCTTC
TRBV20-1	12	.	few	TRBJ1-3	CSAILDGNTIYF	TGCAGTGCGATCCTAGACGGAAACACCATATATTTT
TRBV20-1	14	.	.	TRBJ2-7	CSARDGLGPYEQYF	TGCAGTGCTAGAGATGGTCTAGGGCCCTACGAGCAGTACTTC
TRBV24-1	14	.	many	TRBJ2-1	CATSDWETIGEQFF	TGTGCCACCAGTGATTGGGAGACCATCGGTGAGCAGTTCTTC
TRBV7-9	15	.	many	TRBJ1-1	CASTSIRGVNTEAFF	TGTGCCAGCACGTCCATCCGGGGGGTTAACACTGAAGCTTTCTTT
TRBV11-3	12	.	many	TRBJ2-1	CASSTQYNEQFF	TGTGCCAGCAGCACCCAGTACAATGAGCAGTTCTTC
TRBV12-3/TRBV12-4	15	.	many	TRBJ2-7	CASRRHNYWLHEQYF	TGTGCCAGCAGACGTCACAATTACTGGCTCCACGAGCAGTACTTC
TRBV19	11	.	few	TRBJ1-2	CASIEGFGYTF	TGTGCCAGTATCGAGGGGTTTGGCTACACCTTC
TRBV24-1	16	.	few	TRBJ2-2	CATSDQTAGGPGELFF	TGTGCCACCAGTGATCAGACAGCCGGGGGGCCCGGGGAGCTGTTTTTT
TRBV20-1	16	TRBD2	few	TRBJ2-5	CSARLTLAGVRETQYF	TGCAGTGCTAGATTGACGCTAGCGGGAGTACGAGAGACCCAGTACTTC
TRBV28	13	.	many	TRBJ2-5	CASSLDTPGAQYF	TGTGCCAGCAGTTTAGACACCCCAGGGGCCCAGTACTTC
TRBV2	15	TRBD1	many	TRBJ1-3	CASSWTGTDGNTIYF	TGTGCCAGCAGTTGGACAGGGACAGATGGAAACACCATATATTTT